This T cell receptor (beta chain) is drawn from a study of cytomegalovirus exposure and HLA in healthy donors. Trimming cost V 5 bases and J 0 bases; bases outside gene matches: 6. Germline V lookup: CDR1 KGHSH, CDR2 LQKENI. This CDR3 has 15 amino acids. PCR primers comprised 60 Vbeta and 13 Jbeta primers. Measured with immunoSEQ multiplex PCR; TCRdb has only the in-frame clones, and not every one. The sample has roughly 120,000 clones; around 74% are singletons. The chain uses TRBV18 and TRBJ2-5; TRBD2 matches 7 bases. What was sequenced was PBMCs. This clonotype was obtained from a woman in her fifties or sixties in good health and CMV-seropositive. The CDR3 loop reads CASSFQAGNQETQYF. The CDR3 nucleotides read TGTGCCAGCTCATTTCAAGCGGGAAACCAAGAGACCCAGTACTTC.